This T cell receptor (beta chain) came from a study of blood T cell repertoires in COVID-19. The wider study: Whether acute or convalescent, the COVID-19 samples came from the United States, Italy and Spain. T cells, B-cell-depleted T cells, or PBMCs supplied cDNA or gDNA.

The ends lost 1 base at V and 2 bases at J; junction bases unmatched: 9. The CDR3 consists of 17 residues. The germline V gene encodes CDR1 SGHRS and CDR2 YFSETQ. Original processing notes: Amplification from reference gene primers served as the basis for estimated nucleated cell counts. Clones were read by immunoSEQ multiplex PCR, and TCRdb kept only the in-frame ones, dropping some. D and trimming were read from the DNA, whereas the V and J calls and clone size are those reported in that table. The sample records fewer than 250,000 clones, approximately 80% being singletons. This chain uses TRBV5-1 with TRBJ2-3, with 8 bases matching TRBD2. The TCR comes from a woman aged 55-70 years with active or convalescent COVID-19. Material: peripheral blood. CDR3 loop: CASSLRNSGDFTDTQYF. Here the CDR3 DNA reads TGCGCCAGCAGCTTGAGAAATAGCGGGGATTTCACAGATACGCAGTATTTT.